The clone carrying this T cell receptor beta chain turned up a few times. These data belong to a study of regulatory dendritic cells for organ transplantation. Germline V CDR1 and CDR2: MGHRA, YSYEKL. Trimming left V 4 bases short and J 6 bases short, with 15 bases between. The CDR3 contains 14 residues. TCRdb's table, derived via immunoSEQ multiplex PCR, lists solely in-frame clones and lacks some. Here the sample spans under 40,000 clones, around nine tenths being singletons. The source of this sequence is a human donor in good health. The chain couples TRBV4-1 to TRBJ1-1; D is undetermined. Sequencing was done on a sample of naive CD8+ T cells from blood. Subset reported: CD45RA+ naive T cells. CDR3 sequence (DNA): TGCGCCAGCAGCCGGGAGAGTGCCACAGCTGAAGCTTTCTTT. It specifies CASSRESATAEAFF.